The following is a T cell receptor (beta chain) sequence with its context. This sample was included in a study of blood T cell repertoires in COVID-19. Study background: Both acute and convalescent COVID-19 samples were obtained from the United States, Italy and Spain. T cells, B-cell-depleted T cells, or PBMCs provided the cDNA or gDNA that served as material.

Methods used by the authors: Nucleated cell number was recorded as an estimate derived from reference gene primer amplification. Clones were read by immunoSEQ multiplex PCR, and TCRdb kept only the in-frame ones, dropping some. D and trimming were read from the DNA, whereas the V and J calls and clone size are those reported in that table. The table records 130,000 to 150,000 clones, 75% to 85% of them present only once. From germline, CDR1 is MNHEY and CDR2 SMNVEV (reference sequence). The CDR3 extends over 15 amino acids. V lost 5 bases, J lost 6 bases, and 6 bases stayed unmatched. This clonotype originated in a man aged 55 to 70 with active or convalescent COVID-19. The rearrangement links TRBV27 to TRBJ1-3; 11 bases match TRBD1. The sequenced material came from peripheral blood. The CDR3 DNA sequence: TGTGCCAGCAGTAGCGTGGGACAGGGGGAAAACACCATATATTTT. Encoded protein: CASSSVGQGENTIYF.